A selection of T cell receptor beta chains follows, all from one sample in a study of T cell clonotyping in hematopoietic cell transplantation. Produced via immunoSEQ multiplex PCR; TCRdb's table is partial and in-frame only. The sample has 65,000 to 75,000 clones, around 94% seen once. Sequencing input: peripheral blood mononuclear cells. The receptors stem from a man aged 50 or older in good health. Some clones in this sample may be carry-over from other donors' samples. Both conserved end residues are part of each CDR3.

J gene: TRBJ2-1
V gene: TRBV9
CDR3 protein: CASSFNTGTGPNEQFF

J gene: TRBJ2-5
V gene: TRBV11-3
CDR3 protein: CASSYDGETQYF

J gene: TRBJ2-7
V gene: TRBV9
CDR3 protein: CASSVAGTPNYEQYF

J gene: TRBJ2-5
V gene: TRBV6-5
CDR3 protein: CASSRSSGGQETQYF

J gene: TRBJ2-5
V gene: TRBV2
CDR3 protein: CASRKGAIRETQYF

J gene: TRBJ1-6
V gene: TRBV2
CDR3 protein: CAGVGGNNSPLHF

J gene: TRBJ1-2
V gene: TRBV28
CDR3 protein: CASSRGLSNYGYTF

J gene: TRBJ2-6
V gene: TRBV5-4
CDR3 protein: CASSLAGTFSGANVLTF

J gene: TRBJ2-2
V gene: TRBV9
CDR3 protein: CASSVSSGGAVELFF

J gene: TRBJ2-7
V gene: TRBV7-2
CDR3 protein: CASSLTQGPYEQYF

J gene: TRBJ1-2
V gene: TRBV15
CDR3 protein: CATSRGTGADGYTF

J gene: TRBJ2-1
V gene: TRBV10-3
CDR3 protein: CAIGFGNEQFF

J gene: TRBJ2-5
V gene: TRBV11-2
CDR3 protein: CASSPAGGQETQYF

J gene: TRBJ2-5
V gene: TRBV2
CDR3 protein: CASGWLETQYF

J gene: TRBJ1-2
V gene: TRBV6-1
CDR3 protein: CASSDYGTGGTPTF

J gene: TRBJ2-7
V gene: TRBV4-1
CDR3 protein: CASSQEIGTSGRRHEQYF

J gene: TRBJ1-2
V gene: TRBV7-9
CDR3 protein: CASRISTGSGYTF

J gene: TRBJ2-5
V gene: TRBV6-6
CDR3 protein: CASGQPGLEGQETQYF

J gene: TRBJ2-7
V gene: TRBV18
CDR3 protein: CASSPVGSETYEQYF

J gene: TRBJ1-3
V gene: TRBV6-6
CDR3 protein: CASSSQGSSHTIYF

J gene: TRBJ1-2
V gene: TRBV19
CDR3 protein: CASSPDATLSGYTF

J gene: TRBJ2-2
V gene: TRBV5-1
CDR3 protein: CASSLTSGRAGELFF

J gene: TRBJ2-4
V gene: TRBV13
CDR3 protein: CASSEGGGIPLAKNIQYF

J gene: TRBJ1-1
V gene: TRBV11-2
CDR3 protein: CASSLASWNTEAFF

J gene: TRBJ1-2
V gene: TRBV7-6
CDR3 protein: CASSSSWEDSNYGYTF

J gene: TRBJ2-1
V gene: TRBV11-1
CDR3 protein: CASSSGSGVSSYNEQFF

J gene: TRBJ2-3
V gene: TRBV28
CDR3 protein: CASSRSGIRTDTQYF

J gene: TRBJ1-5
V gene: TRBV6-6
CDR3 protein: CASSYTDGRNQPQHF

J gene: TRBJ2-5
V gene: TRBV7-3
CDR3 protein: CASSFGIGETQYF

J gene: TRBJ2-7
V gene: TRBV7-2
CDR3 protein: CASSLPRGIYYEQYF

J gene: TRBJ1-1
V gene: TRBV7-9
CDR3 protein: CASSVLTDFRTEAFF

J gene: TRBJ2-1
V gene: TRBV25-1
CDR3 protein: CASSESGTSRYNEQFF